Given below is one T cell receptor (beta chain) in context. Its antigen is undetermined. This record comes from a study of graft-versus-host responses after intestinal transplantation. Study-level background: Grafts were multivisceral, liver-intestinal, or isolated intestinal.

Germline loops: CDR1 PRHDT, CDR2 FYEKMQ (reference sequence). The ends were cut back, 1 base at V and 4 bases at J, with 15 bases in the middle. CDR3 size: 16 residues. Findings and caveats of the study: The study found high graft-versus-host to host-versus-graft clonal ratios in allografts of patients with graft-donor T cell macrochimerism. Among recipient marrow samples, GvH clones were found; some appeared first in ileum or blood.

Generated by immunoSEQ multiplex PCR, the TCRdb table keeps only in-frame clones and is missing some. The sample yields 45,000 to 50,000 clones, over 80% seen once. The chain is built from TRBV13 and TRBJ2-3; D remains ambiguous. Material: PBMCs, obtained about 800 days after a first intestinal transplant, on the day of a second. This sequence originates from a human patient who received an intestinal transplant, so some T cells may come from the graft donor. CDR3 amino acids: CASSLAGVPHADTQYF. CDR3 in DNA: TGTGCCAGCAGCTTAGCCGGAGTCCCGCACGCAGATACGCAGTATTTT.